This is a list of T cell receptor beta chains from one sample in a study of PD-1 blockade in classical Hodgkin lymphoma. Data came from immunoSEQ multiplex PCR; TCRdb stores just in-frame clones and leaves some out. The sample gives 17,000 or so clones, 82% of which show up once; less than 35% is in the top ten. This specimen consisted of peripheral blood mononuclear cells (PBMCs), obtained before the second cycle of nivolumab. The receptors come from a human donor with classical Hodgkin lymphoma. Each CDR3 is given with its conserved first and last residue. D genes are given only for firm matches. Size values are once, few and many counts, or a class for expanded clones, and some rows have none.

D gene: TRBD2; V gene: TRBV5-1; J gene: TRBJ2-7; clone size: -; CDR3 protein: CASSSETSGVYEQYF; CDR3 DNA: TGCGCCAGCAGCTCCGAGACTAGCGGGGTCTACGAGCAGTACTTC
D gene: -; V gene: TRBV6-1; J gene: TRBJ2-7; clone size: few; CDR3 protein: CASSEAGSYEQYF; CDR3 DNA: TGTGCCAGCAGTGAGGCAGGGTCCTACGAGCAGTACTTC
D gene: -; V gene: TRBV27; J gene: TRBJ1-2; clone size: -; CDR3 protein: CASSPLSGAYGYTF; CDR3 DNA: TGTGCCAGCAGTCCTCTTTCCGGGGCCTATGGCTACACCTTC
D gene: -; V gene: TRBV10-3; J gene: TRBJ2-2; clone size: -; CDR3 protein: CATCRGGVNTGELFF; CDR3 DNA: TGTGCCACCTGTAGAGGGGGGGTTAACACCGGGGAGCTGTTTTTT
D gene: TRBD1; V gene: TRBV20-1; J gene: TRBJ2-7; clone size: -; CDR3 protein: CSATGTGLLGF; CDR3 DNA: TGCAGTGCTACAGGGACAGGGCTACTGGGCTTC
D gene: TRBD1; V gene: TRBV10-2; J gene: TRBJ2-3; clone size: -; CDR3 protein: CASKGQSSTDTQYF; CDR3 DNA: TGCGCCAGCAAGGGACAGTCTAGCACAGATACGCAGTATTTT
D gene: TRBD2; V gene: TRBV4-3; J gene: TRBJ2-1; clone size: -; CDR3 protein: CASSRLAGPGSYNEQFF; CDR3 DNA: TGCGCCAGCAGCCGATTAGCGGGACCTGGCTCCTACAATGAGCAGTTCTTC
D gene: -; V gene: TRBV2; J gene: TRBJ2-7; clone size: -; CDR3 protein: CASRTGRLSYEQYF; CDR3 DNA: TGTGCCAGTCGAACGGGGCGCTTATCCTACGAGCAGTACTTC
D gene: -; V gene: TRBV4-3; J gene: TRBJ2-1; clone size: -; CDR3 protein: CASSQELVGIYEQFF; CDR3 DNA: TGCGCCAGCAGCCAAGAACTAGTGGGGATTTATGAGCAGTTCTTC
D gene: -; V gene: TRBV7-2; J gene: TRBJ1-1; clone size: -; CDR3 protein: CASHEYKNTEAFF; CDR3 DNA: TGTGCCAGCCATGAATACAAGAACACTGAAGCTTTCTTT
D gene: -; V gene: TRBV5-6; J gene: TRBJ2-5; clone size: -; CDR3 protein: CASSRRGGRETQYF; CDR3 DNA: TGTGCCAGCAGCCGGAGGGGGGGGCGGGAGACCCAGTACTTC
D gene: -; V gene: TRBV7-9; J gene: TRBJ1-4; clone size: -; CDR3 protein: CASSSTGSTNEKLFF; CDR3 DNA: TGTGCCAGCAGCTCTACAGGGTCAACTAATGAAAAACTGTTTTTT
D gene: TRBD2; V gene: TRBV4-1; J gene: TRBJ2-1; clone size: -; CDR3 protein: CASSQDAAGGRYNEQFF; CDR3 DNA: TGCGCCAGCAGCCAAGATGCTGCGGGGGGCCGTTACAATGAGCAGTTCTTC
D gene: TRBD1; V gene: TRBV7-2; J gene: TRBJ1-2; clone size: once; CDR3 protein: CASSPGQGGYGYTF; CDR3 DNA: TGTGCCAGCAGCCCGGGACAGGGCGGCTATGGCTACACCTTC
D gene: -; V gene: TRBV30; J gene: TRBJ1-1; clone size: -; CDR3 protein: CAWRVPRTGNTEAFF; CDR3 DNA: TGTGCCTGGCGGGTCCCCCGGACGGGGAACACTGAAGCTTTCTTT
D gene: -; V gene: TRBV6-1; J gene: TRBJ2-2; clone size: -; CDR3 protein: CASSEALGGGANTGELFF; CDR3 DNA: TGTGCCAGCAGTGAAGCATTGGGCGGCGGGGCGAACACCGGGGAGCTGTTTTTT
D gene: -; V gene: TRBV11-3; J gene: TRBJ2-3; clone size: few; CDR3 protein: CASSLVATTDTQYF; CDR3 DNA: TGTGCCAGCAGCTTAGTGGCCACCACAGATACGCAGTATTTT
D gene: TRBD1; V gene: TRBV7-9; J gene: TRBJ1-1; clone size: -; CDR3 protein: CASRTSTGAGVEAFF; CDR3 DNA: TGTGCCAGCAGAACATCGACAGGGGCGGGGGTTGAAGCTTTCTTT
D gene: -; V gene: TRBV7-3; J gene: TRBJ2-3; clone size: -; CDR3 protein: CASSRQVTDTQYF; CDR3 DNA: TGTGCCAGCAGCCGACAGGTCACAGATACGCAGTATTTT
D gene: -; V gene: TRBV9; J gene: TRBJ1-3; clone size: -; CDR3 protein: CASSVDTALVSGNTIYF; CDR3 DNA: TGTGCCAGCAGCGTTGACACGGCCCTCGTCTCTGGAAACACCATATATTTT
D gene: -; V gene: TRBV27; J gene: TRBJ1-1; clone size: -; CDR3 protein: CASSQRGGTEAFF; CDR3 DNA: TGTGCCAGCAGTCAGAGGGGTGGTACTGAAGCTTTCTTT
D gene: -; V gene: TRBV28; J gene: TRBJ2-2; clone size: once; CDR3 protein: CATPGRNTGELFF; CDR3 DNA: TGTGCCACCCCCGGGAGGAACACCGGGGAGCTGTTTTTT
D gene: -; V gene: TRBV27; J gene: TRBJ2-6; clone size: once; CDR3 protein: CASSLVGGWGANVLTF; CDR3 DNA: TGTGCCAGCAGTTTAGTGGGAGGCTGGGGGGCCAACGTCCTGACTTTC
D gene: TRBD2; V gene: TRBV9; J gene: TRBJ2-5; clone size: -; CDR3 protein: CASSVVAGVQETQYF; CDR3 DNA: TGTGCCAGCAGCGTAGTAGCGGGAGTTCAAGAGACCCAGTACTTC
D gene: -; V gene: TRBV7-3; J gene: TRBJ1-1; clone size: -; CDR3 protein: CASSSRAPKNTEAFF; CDR3 DNA: TGTGCCAGCAGCTCCAGGGCGCCCAAGAACACTGAAGCTTTCTTT
D gene: -; V gene: TRBV9; J gene: TRBJ2-1; clone size: -; CDR3 protein: CASSVVPLGEQFF; CDR3 DNA: TGTGCCAGCAGCGTAGTACCCCTGGGTGAGCAGTTCTTC
D gene: -; V gene: TRBV14; J gene: TRBJ1-1; clone size: few; CDR3 protein: CASSHGPTLNTEAFF; CDR3 DNA: TGTGCCAGCAGCCACGGACCTACACTTAACACTGAAGCTTTCTTT
D gene: -; V gene: TRBV28; J gene: TRBJ1-3; clone size: -; CDR3 protein: CASSLSMWGGNGNTIYF; CDR3 DNA: TGTGCCAGCAGTTTAAGCATGTGGGGGGGGAATGGAAACACCATATATTTT
D gene: TRBD1; V gene: TRBV28; J gene: TRBJ2-1; clone size: -; CDR3 protein: CASRPLRDRGLREQFF; CDR3 DNA: TGTGCCAGCAGGCCCCTCCGGGACAGGGGGCTGAGGGAGCAGTTCTTC
D gene: -; V gene: TRBV2; J gene: TRBJ1-6; clone size: -; CDR3 protein: CASSENVPLHF; CDR3 DNA: TGTGCCAGCAGTGAAAATGTCCCCCTCCACTTT
D gene: TRBD2; V gene: TRBV15; J gene: TRBJ2-1; clone size: -; CDR3 protein: CATSRAAGGLNEQFF; CDR3 DNA: TGTGCCACCAGCAGAGCAGCGGGGGGTTTGAATGAGCAGTTCTTC
D gene: -; V gene: TRBV19; J gene: TRBJ2-7; clone size: -; CDR3 protein: CASENSPTYEQYF; CDR3 DNA: TGTGCCAGTGAAAACTCGCCGACCTACGAGCAGTACTTC
D gene: -; V gene: TRBV9; J gene: TRBJ1-1; clone size: -; CDR3 protein: CASSVWERFQNTEAFF; CDR3 DNA: TGTGCCAGCAGCGTTTGGGAGAGATTTCAGAACACTGAAGCTTTCTTT
D gene: -; V gene: TRBV9; J gene: TRBJ2-3; clone size: few; CDR3 protein: CASSVEDTQYF; CDR3 DNA: TGTGCCAGCAGCGTAGAGGATACGCAGTATTTT
D gene: -; V gene: TRBV9; J gene: TRBJ2-5; clone size: -; CDR3 protein: CASSVVPGHKETQYF; CDR3 DNA: TGTGCCAGCAGCGTAGTGCCGGGACACAAAGAGACCCAGTACTTC
D gene: -; V gene: TRBV11-2; J gene: TRBJ2-1; clone size: -; CDR3 protein: CASSLVGWSYNEQFF; CDR3 DNA: TGTGCCAGCAGCTTAGTGGGGTGGTCCTACAATGAGCAGTTCTTC
D gene: -; V gene: TRBV19; J gene: TRBJ2-1; clone size: -; CDR3 protein: CASSIHWRYNEQFF; CDR3 DNA: TGTGCCAGTAGTATCCACTGGCGATACAATGAGCAGTTCTTC
D gene: -; V gene: TRBV6-1; J gene: TRBJ1-1; clone size: once; CDR3 protein: CASSETVARGSTEAFF; CDR3 DNA: TGTGCCAGCAGTGAAACAGTAGCTCGGGGGTCGACTGAAGCTTTCTTT
D gene: -; V gene: TRBV19; J gene: TRBJ1-4; clone size: few; CDR3 protein: CASTRSGGLELFF; CDR3 DNA: TGTGCCAGTACCCGATCGGGGGGATTGGAACTGTTTTTT
D gene: TRBD1; V gene: TRBV6-6; J gene: TRBJ2-4; clone size: -; CDR3 protein: CASSSTGTGKNIQYF; CDR3 DNA: TGTGCCAGCAGTTCGACAGGGACAGGCAAAAACATTCAGTACTTC
D gene: TRBD1; V gene: TRBV6-4; J gene: TRBJ1-6; clone size: -; CDR3 protein: CASSAGGHRSPLHF; CDR3 DNA: TGTGCCAGCAGTGCAGGGGGCCACAGGTCACCCCTCCACTTT
D gene: -; V gene: TRBV2; J gene: TRBJ1-2; clone size: -; CDR3 protein: CASSDDGLGSYTF; CDR3 DNA: TGTGCCAGCAGTGACGACGGACTTGGGAGCTACACCTTC
D gene: -; V gene: TRBV29-1; J gene: TRBJ2-2; clone size: -; CDR3 protein: CSVVEGTGELFF; CDR3 DNA: TGCAGCGTTGTGGAGGGGACCGGGGAGCTGTTTTTT
D gene: -; V gene: TRBV5-1; J gene: TRBJ2-3; clone size: -; CDR3 protein: CASSPGGTDTQYF; CDR3 DNA: TGCGCCAGCAGCCCAGGGGGGACAGATACGCAGTATTTT
D gene: -; V gene: TRBV7-2; J gene: TRBJ2-1; clone size: -; CDR3 protein: CASSLSTGGLNNEQFF; CDR3 DNA: TGTGCCAGCAGCTTATCGACCGGGGGACTCAACAATGAGCAGTTCTTC
D gene: TRBD1; V gene: TRBV5-1; J gene: TRBJ1-2; clone size: few; CDR3 protein: CASSPRVTGSSYGYTF; CDR3 DNA: TGCGCCAGCAGCCCCCGTGTGACAGGGTCTAGCTATGGCTACACCTTC
D gene: -; V gene: TRBV6-1; J gene: TRBJ2-7; clone size: -; CDR3 protein: CASRVRMDSEQYF; CDR3 DNA: TGTGCCAGCAGGGTGAGGATGGACAGCGAGCAGTACTTC
D gene: -; V gene: TRBV29-1; J gene: TRBJ2-7; clone size: -; CDR3 protein: CSVVARSYEQYF; CDR3 DNA: TGCAGCGTTGTCGCCCGTTCCTACGAGCAGTACTTC
D gene: TRBD1; V gene: TRBV14; J gene: TRBJ2-7; clone size: -; CDR3 protein: CASERTGSRYEQYF; CDR3 DNA: TGTGCCAGCGAGAGGACAGGGAGTAGATACGAGCAGTACTTC
D gene: -; V gene: TRBV7-2; J gene: TRBJ2-3; clone size: -; CDR3 protein: CASLTGLYTDTQYF; CDR3 DNA: TGTGCCAGCTTAACGGGACTCTACACAGATACGCAGTATTTT
D gene: TRBD2; V gene: TRBV6-5; J gene: TRBJ2-5; clone size: -; CDR3 protein: CASSFISGQATQYF; CDR3 DNA: TGTGCCAGCAGTTTCATTAGCGGGCAGGCGACCCAGTACTTC
D gene: TRBD2; V gene: TRBV4-2; J gene: TRBJ2-3; clone size: -; CDR3 protein: CASSQVGPGLAGGTSTDTQYF; CDR3 DNA: TGTGCCAGCAGCCAAGTCGGGCCGGGACTAGCGGGGGGAACTAGCACAGATACGCAGTATTTT
D gene: TRBD1; V gene: TRBV9; J gene: TRBJ2-5; clone size: -; CDR3 protein: CASSEGGQGAVETQYF; CDR3 DNA: TGTGCCAGCAGCGAGGGGGGACAGGGGGCTGTGGAGACCCAGTACTTC
D gene: -; V gene: TRBV4-2; J gene: TRBJ2-1; clone size: -; CDR3 protein: CASSQDKGPYNEQFF; CDR3 DNA: TGTGCCAGCAGCCAAGATAAGGGACCCTACAATGAGCAGTTCTTC
D gene: -; V gene: TRBV5-1; J gene: TRBJ1-2; clone size: -; CDR3 protein: CASSLGVPGYGYTF; CDR3 DNA: TGCGCCAGCAGCTTGGGGGTTCCCGGCTATGGCTACACCTTC
D gene: TRBD1; V gene: TRBV7-9; J gene: TRBJ2-1; clone size: -; CDR3 protein: CASSPGQGQQFF; CDR3 DNA: TGTGCCAGCAGCCCCGGACAGGGGCAGCAGTTCTTC
D gene: TRBD2; V gene: TRBV4-1; J gene: TRBJ2-7; clone size: -; CDR3 protein: CASSQTGPSGGSGYEQYF; CDR3 DNA: TGCGCCAGCAGCCAAACAGGACCTAGCGGGGGGTCGGGCTACGAGCAGTACTTC
D gene: -; V gene: TRBV7-9; J gene: TRBJ1-1; clone size: -; CDR3 protein: CAGSSDRDTEAFF; CDR3 DNA: TGTGCCGGCAGCTCAGACAGAGACACTGAAGCTTTCTTT
D gene: -; V gene: TRBV4-3; J gene: TRBJ1-2; clone size: medium-sized; CDR3 protein: CASSQEGGHEYGYTF; CDR3 DNA: TGCGCCAGCAGCCAAGAGGGGGGACACGAGTATGGCTACACCTTC